Each of the 19 T cell receptor beta chains below was sequenced from the same sample in a study of T cell responses to AZD1222 COVID-19 vaccine. This table comes from immunoSEQ multiplex PCR, and its TCRdb copy is limited to in-frame clones, with some not included. The sample includes 120,000 or so clones, more than 70% of them seen just once. The specimen comprised peripheral blood, sampled on day 0 of AZD1222 vaccination. These receptors all come from an adult in good health.

This chain joins TRBV5-1 and TRBJ2-2; D tentatively fits TRBD1 or TRBD2 (5 bases each). V was clipped by 1 base and J by 1 base, with 8 bases between them. CDR1 SGHRS and CDR2 YFSETQ come from the germline V gene. The CDR3 runs to 15 residues. CDR3 bases: TGCGCCAGCAGCTTGCCAGGGAGGAACACCGGGGAGCTGTTTTTT. Translated, it gives CASSLPGRNTGELFF.

V and J are TRBV4-3 and TRBJ1-5; D uncertain. With 1 base removed from V and 5 bases from J, the gap between germline ends came to 6 bases. This CDR3 has 13 amino acids. Germline V CDR1 and CDR2: LGHNA, YSLEER. The CDR3 DNA sequence: TGCGCCAGCAGCCAAGGTGAGGATCAGCCCCAGCATTTT. As protein: CASSQGEDQPQHF.

J is TRBJ1-5 and V is TRBV27; no clear D gene. This CDR3 contains 13 residues. Trimming took 0 bases from V and 7 from J, leaving 7 bases between them. Per germline, CDR1 MNHEY and CDR2 SMNVEV (reference sequence). The CDR3, as DNA: TGTGCCAGCAGTTTATCGATCAACCAGCCCCAGCATTTT. This encodes CASSLSINQPQHF.

The V call is TRBV5-1, the J call TRBJ2-7, with 7 nucleotides matching TRBD1. CDR1 is SGHRS and CDR2 is YFSETQ in the germline V gene. Trimming removed 4 bases from V and 0 bases from J; junction bases left unmatched: 16. The CDR3 consists of 18 residues. CDR3 protein: CASSTYDRDSESSYEQYF. The CDR3 DNA reads TGCGCCAGCAGCACCTATGACCGGGACAGTGAGAGCTCCTACGAGCAGTACTTC.

This clone was counted a single time. The chain combines TRBV7-8 with TRBJ2-3; D tentatively fits TRBD1 or TRBD2 (5 bases each). Germline V CDR1 and CDR2: SGHVS, FQNEAQ. The CDR3 loop spans 16 amino acids. V lost 2 bases to trimming and J lost 0 bases, with 12 bases between them. The CDR3 reads CASSLYGAYSTDTQYF. As DNA, the CDR3 is TGTGCCAGCAGCTTATACGGGGCCTACAGCACAGATACGCAGTATTTT.

The CDR3 sequence: CASGSAGTPSEQFF. The CDR3 DNA is TGTGCTAGTGGTTCGGCCGGGACCCCAAGTGAGCAGTTCTTC. The chain is built from TRBV12-5 and TRBJ2-1; D might be TRBD1 or TRBD2, each matching 5 bases. V lost 4 bases to trimming and J lost 9 bases, with 16 bases between them. The V gene's germline CDR1 is LGHNT and CDR2 FRNRAP. CDR3 length: 14 amino acids.

The rearrangement uses TRBV5-1 and TRBJ2-2; no clear D gene. CDR1 is SGHRS, CDR2 YFSETQ, per germline. Between the trimmed V and J ends, which lost 1 base and 1 base, there was a span of 14 bases. This CDR3 is 17 amino acids long. CDR3 sequence: CASSLNIRTENTGELFF. The DNA of the CDR3 is TGCGCCAGCAGCTTGAACATCCGTACAGAGAACACCGGGGAGCTGTTTTTT.

The chain links TRBV2 to TRBJ2-5, with a possible D match to TRBD1 (6 bases). V shed 3 bases and J shed 4 bases, with 15 bases lying between them. This CDR3 is built from 15 residues. Germline CDR1 SNHLY, CDR2 FYNNEI. The CDR3 nucleotides are TGTGCCAGCAGTGACCAGGGGTTTAGGGGAGAGACCCAGTACTTC. Residues: CASSDQGFRGETQYF.

V gene TRBV11-2 combines with J gene TRBJ2-1, with D tentatively TRBD2 (5 bases). V lost 5 bases, J lost 0 bases, and 17 bases lay in between. The CDR3 covers 17 residues. Germline CDR1 and CDR2: SGHAT and FQNNGV. The CDR3 region has the DNA TGTGCCAGCAGCCCCGAGATAGGGAGCGCCTCCTACAATGAGCAGTTCTTC. This translates into CASSPEIGSASYNEQFF.

The chain has TRBV21-1 and TRBJ2-1; TRBD2 reflects the table's D call only, with no check against the DNA. TRBV21-1 is an annotated pseudogene. The CDR3 loop spans 15 amino acids. The CDR3 here is CASRPSGISYNEQFF. The CDR3 DNA follows: TGTGCCAGCAGGCCCAGCGGGATCTCCTACAATGAGCAGTTCTTC.

Here the CDR3 reads CASSPFSPGQGGQPQHF. In nucleotides, the CDR3 is TGCGCCAGCAGCCCATTTAGTCCTGGACAGGGTGGGCAGCCCCAGCATTTT. This sequence joins TRBV5-1 and TRBJ1-5; 8 positions agree with TRBD1. V was pared by 4 bases and J by 7 bases, with 16 bases of the junction left unmatched. The CDR3 has 17 residues. Germline V CDR1 and CDR2: SGHRS, YFSETQ.

This chain uses TRBV4-1 with TRBJ2-2; 8 bases match TRBD2. Trimming removed 4 bases from V and 2 bases from J; junction bases left unmatched: 18. Looked up from germline, CDR1 is MGHRA and CDR2 is YSYEKL. The CDR3 loop spans 20 amino acids. The CDR3 sequence is CASSLRWVLSGGRNTGELFF. Here the CDR3 DNA reads TGCGCCAGCAGCCTAAGATGGGTGTTGTCGGGAGGGAGAAACACCGGGGAGCTGTTTTTT.

This clone has only a few counts. This chain links TRBV13 with TRBJ1-3; a weak D match, TRBD1 (6 bases). Per germline, CDR1 PRHDT and CDR2 FYEKMQ (reference sequence). CDR3 size: 14 residues. V was trimmed by 4 bases and J by 3 bases, leaving 10 bases between them. The CDR3 nucleotides are TGTGCCAGCAGCTCCGACAGGTTTGGAAACACCATATATTTT. Translating gives CASSSDRFGNTIYF.

The rearrangement links TRBV28 to TRBJ2-7, with 9 nucleotides matching TRBD1. The germline V gene encodes CDR1 MDHEN and CDR2 SYDVKM. The CDR3 sequence is 16 residues long. The junction had 8 bases not matched to a gene; V was cut back by 2 bases and J by 3 bases. DNA for the CDR3: TGTGCCAGCAGTTTAGGGAAGACAGGGGGTGGCTACGAGCAGTACTTC. Its translation is CASSLGKTGGGYEQYF. The entire variable domain, with the rest obtained from reference TRBV28 and TRBJ2-7, is as follows: DVKVTQSSRYLVKRTGEKVFLECVQDMDHENMFWYRQDPGLGLRLIYFSYDVKMKEKGDIPEGYSVSREKKERFSLILESASTNQTSMYLCASSLGKTGGGYEQYFGPGTRLTVT.

The CDR3 DNA is TGCGCCAGCAGAGCCTTTGGGGGGACTACCTACACAGATACGCAGTATTTT. This sequence encodes CASRAFGGTTYTDTQYF. The chain joins TRBV10-1 to TRBJ2-3, with TRBD2 identical over 7 bases. The length of the CDR3 is 17 residues. V dropped 6 bases and J dropped 2; count of bases not matched to a gene: 14. CDR1 WNHNN and CDR2 SYGVQD come from the germline V gene (reference sequence).

The rearrangement uses TRBV10-3 and TRBJ2-1; 10 positions match TRBD2. Germline values: CDR1 ENHRY, CDR2 SYGVKD. V shed 0 bases and J 5 bases; nucleotides not matched to a gene: 4. The CDR3 consists of 16 residues. The CDR3: CAISESLAGANNEQFF. Here the CDR3 DNA reads TGTGCCATCAGTGAGTCCCTAGCGGGGGCGAACAATGAGCAGTTCTTC.

This clone was observed once. This chain links TRBV11-3 with TRBJ2-7, with TRBD1 matching over 8 bases. The CDR3 spans 13 residues. Per the germline V gene, CDR1 is SGHNT and CDR2 is YENEEA. V trimming: 5 bases; J trimming: 6 bases; junction bases outside the gene matches: 6. This chain's CDR3 is CASSIGTGGEQYF. The CDR3 nucleotides read TGTGCCAGCAGCATCGGAACAGGGGGCGAGCAGTACTTC.

In its sample, this clone was seen once. This rearrangement joins TRBV11-2 to TRBJ2-2; 9 nucleotides match TRBD2. Germline assignment: CDR1 SGHAT and CDR2 FQNNGV. V lost 6 bases and J lost 6; bases outside the gene matches: 8. This CDR3 region has 15 residues. CDR3 residues: CASRPLSGSSGELFF. The CDR3 DNA is TGTGCCAGCAGACCACTTAGCGGGAGTTCCGGGGAGCTGTTTTTT.

The V call is TRBV5-1, the J call TRBJ2-1; D unclear. The CDR3 contains 15 residues. Germline V gene data show CDR1 as SGHRS and CDR2 as YFSETQ. V was cut by 3 bases and J by 1 base, with 11 bases left in between. CDR3 DNA: TGCGCCAGCAGCTATGGAAGGGATTCCTACAATGAGCAGTTCTTC. It yields the protein CASSYGRDSYNEQFF.